This T cell receptor beta chain was sequenced during a study of early T cells in non-severe SARS-CoV-2 infection. Study context: The input, bulk RNA from unsorted whole blood, was sequenced, and chains were unpaired.

Regarding the study as a whole: VDJdb-based matching was biased toward anti-spike CD8 responses and missed private and CD4 specificities.

Researchers tagged individual cDNA molecules with unique molecular identifiers. TCRdb processed the 5' RACE reads anew with MiXCR; each CDR3 protein has one entry. The table records about 30,000 distinct CDR3 sequences, more than 4.5% of them present only once. A remark on this clonotype: Its antigen is as yet unknown.

With 3 bases clipped from V and 0 bases from J, the junction kept 4 bases outside the gene matches. The CDR3 runs 16 residues. The germline gives CDR1 LGHNA, CDR2 YNFKEQ. The V and J genes are TRBV4-2 and TRBJ2-1, with 8 bases fitting TRBD2. This clonotype was obtained from an adult who was a healthcare worker with PCR-confirmed SARS-CoV-2 infection or an uninfected control (not recorded which). Sequences were obtained from whole blood. DNA of the CDR3: TGTGCCAGCAGCCATGGCGGGAGGAGCTCCTACAATGAGCAGTTCTTC. As protein: CASSHGGRSSYNEQFF.